The rows below give T cell receptor beta chains drawn from one sample of a study of blood T cell repertoires in COVID-19. The repertoire was sequenced with immunoSEQ multiplex PCR; TCRdb's copy has only in-frame clones and lacks some. Seen here are roughly 200,000 clones, 75% to 85% observed once, and the top ten hold approximately 1.5%. Sequences were obtained from peripheral blood. The receptor source for this set is a human donor in a cohort sampled during active COVID-19. Each CDR3 is given with its conserved first and last residue. Fields, in order: D gene, J gene, clone size, V gene, CDR3 protein, CDR3 DNA. A D gene is named only where the DNA matches it firmly. Not every row has a clone size; where given, it reads once, few, many or a size class.

NA,TRBJ1-6,NA,TRBV7-9,CASSSTGESYNSPLHF,TGTGCCAGCAGCTCAACAGGAGAAAGCTATAATTCACCCCTCCACTTT
NA,TRBJ1-1,NA,TRBV3-1/TRBV3-2,CASSQTGENTEAFF,TGTGCCAGCAGCCAAACCGGAGAGAACACTGAAGCTTTCTTT
TRBD1,TRBJ1-5,NA,TRBV7-2,CASSLPGGPNQPQHF,TGTGCCAGCAGCTTACCAGGGGGCCCGAATCAGCCCCAGCATTTT
NA,TRBJ1-1,NA,TRBV4-3,CASSQDRGPNTEAFF,TGCGCCAGCAGCCAAGATCGTGGGCCGAACACTGAAGCTTTCTTT
TRBD2,TRBJ2-7,NA,TRBV10-1,CASSRGLASTYEQYF,TGCGCCAGCAGCCGGGGACTAGCGTCCACCTACGAGCAGTACTTC
NA,TRBJ1-6,NA,TRBV11-2,CASSLSGEINSPLHF,TGTGCCAGCAGCCTGTCAGGGGAAATCAATTCACCCCTCCACTTT
NA,TRBJ1-5,NA,TRBV19,CASTSRGGGGQPQHF,TGTGCCAGTACCTCTAGGGGGGGAGGCGGTCAGCCCCAGCATTTT
TRBD1,TRBJ1-1,NA,TRBV29-1,CSVARQGGEAFF,TGCAGCGTCGCGCGACAGGGTGGAGAAGCTTTCTTT
TRBD2,TRBJ2-1,NA,TRBV3-1/TRBV3-2,CASSQDPWGGANEQFF,TGTGCCAGCAGCCAAGATCCGTGGGGGGGTGCCAATGAGCAGTTCTTC
NA,TRBJ2-6,NA,TRBV5-1,CASSPDSPGANVLTF,TGCGCCAGCAGCCCAGACAGCCCTGGGGCCAACGTCCTGACTTTC
TRBD2,TRBJ2-2,once,TRBV27,CASSSASGTRTTGELFF,TGTGCCAGCAGTTCAGCATCCGGGACTAGAACCACCGGGGAGCTGTTTTTT
NA,TRBJ1-6,NA,TRBV12-3/TRBV12-4,CASSFTASPLHF,TGTGCCAGCAGTTTTACTGCGTCACCCCTCCACTTT
NA,TRBJ1-5,NA,TRBV12-3/TRBV12-4,CASRPTGTQPQHF,TGTGCCAGCAGGCCCACGGGTACTCAGCCCCAGCATTTT
TRBD2,TRBJ2-1,NA,TRBV25-1,CASSTPGLADNEQFF,TGTGCCAGCAGTACCCCGGGACTAGCGGACAATGAGCAGTTCTTC
NA,TRBJ2-5,NA,TRBV5-1,CASSLGGSRETQYF,TGCGCCAGCAGCTTGGGAGGGAGTAGAGAGACCCAGTACTTC
TRBD1,TRBJ1-2,NA,TRBV7-8,CASSRGGQGIHGYTF,TGTGCCAGCAGCCGAGGGGGACAGGGGATCCATGGCTACACCTTC
NA,TRBJ2-1,NA,TRBV7-2,CASSQTGGYNEQFF,TGTGCCAGCAGCCAAACCGGGGGCTACAATGAGCAGTTCTTC
NA,TRBJ1-5,NA,TRBV7-2,CASSLEGVHNQPQHF,TGTGCCAGCAGCTTAGAGGGGGTCCACAATCAGCCCCAGCATTTT
TRBD2,TRBJ2-7,once,TRBV10-2,CASRTSGKEGEQYF,TGCGCCAGCAGGACTAGCGGGAAGGAGGGCGAGCAGTACTTC
NA,TRBJ2-7,NA,TRBV6-6,CASSPPLLGVVEQYF,TGTGCCAGCAGTCCCCCTCTCCTAGGGGTGGTCGAGCAGTACTTC
TRBD1,TRBJ1-4,NA,TRBV6-6,CASSSQQGKLFF,TGTGCCAGCAGTAGCCAACAGGGGAAACTGTTTTTT
TRBD1,TRBJ1-2,NA,TRBV5-6,CASSPPADRSDYGYTF,TGTGCCAGCAGCCCCCCCGCGGACAGGTCTGACTATGGCTACACCTTC
TRBD1,TRBJ1-3,NA,TRBV5-1,CASSAGGSGNTIYF,TGCGCCAGCAGCGCAGGGGGCTCTGGAAACACCATATATTTT
NA,TRBJ2-7,NA,TRBV18,CASSPTALEQYF,TGTGCCAGCTCACCAACAGCCCTCGAGCAGTACTTC
NA,TRBJ1-1,NA,TRBV2,CASSGRQNTEAFF,TGTGCCAGCAGTGGTCGACAGAACACTGAAGCTTTCTTT
NA,TRBJ1-6,NA,TRBV10-2,CASSPGTRGNSPLHF,TGCGCCAGCAGCCCGGGGACAAGGGGAAATTCACCCCTCCACTTT
TRBD1,TRBJ1-1,NA,TRBV4-2,CASSQDEGATEAFF,TGTGCCAGCAGCCAAGACGAGGGGGCTACTGAAGCTTTCTTT
TRBD1,TRBJ1-1,NA,TRBV19,CASSIPGGAFF,TGTGCCAGTAGTATCCCAGGGGGAGCTTTCTTT
TRBD2,TRBJ2-3,once,TRBV18,CASSPEGLAGGDTQYF,TGTGCCAGCTCACCAGAGGGCCTAGCGGGAGGAGATACGCAGTATTTT
TRBD2,TRBJ2-3,NA,TRBV5-4,CASSTRGGGEDTQYF,TGTGCCAGCAGCACGCGGGGGGGCGGGGAAGATACGCAGTATTTT
TRBD2,TRBJ2-5,NA,TRBV2,CASSDESGGQETQYF,TGTGCCAGCAGTGATGAATCGGGGGGCCAAGAGACCCAGTACTTC
TRBD1,TRBJ1-1,NA,TRBV9,CASSNSGGTEAFF,TGTGCCAGCAGCAACTCAGGGGGGACTGAAGCTTTCTTT
NA,TRBJ1-4,NA,TRBV5-6,CASSWRSGLREKLFF,TGTGCCAGCAGCTGGAGGAGCGGGCTTCGTGAAAAACTGTTTTTT
TRBD1,TRBJ1-2,NA,TRBV7-9,CASSLARDRGDGYTF,TGTGCCAGCAGCTTAGCCCGGGACAGGGGTGATGGCTACACCTTC
NA,TRBJ2-3,NA,TRBV7-9,CASSLGSGTSTDTQYF,TGTGCCAGCAGCTTAGGGAGCGGGACAAGCACAGATACGCAGTATTTT
TRBD2,TRBJ2-7,once,TRBV28,CASNKPSGSAYEQYF,TGTGCCAGCAACAAACCTAGCGGGTCAGCCTACGAGCAGTACTTC
TRBD2,TRBJ2-1,NA,TRBV6-5,CASSYSTSGDNEQFF,TGTGCCAGCAGTTACTCGACTAGCGGGGACAATGAGCAGTTCTTC
TRBD1,TRBJ1-2,NA,TRBV5-4,CASSERGRPIYGYTF,TGTGCCAGCAGTGAGAGGGGGCGCCCCATCTATGGCTACACCTTC
TRBD1,TRBJ2-5,NA,TRBV18,CASSQMDRGETQYF,TGTGCCAGCTCACAAATGGACAGGGGGGAGACCCAGTACTTC
NA,TRBJ2-3,NA,TRBV7-2,CASSLGAQGPGTDTQYF,TGTGCCAGCAGCTTAGGGGCCCAGGGCCCTGGCACAGATACGCAGTATTTT